A single sample gave rise to the 16 T cell receptor beta chains below, sequenced in a study of metastatic and nonmetastatic thyroid tumors. No treatment of any kind had been given to any patient before thyroid surgery. TCRdb re-analyzed the PCR reads through MiXCR. The data contain over 10,000 clones, around an eighth of them singletons. Sequenced material: blood. The receptor source for this set is a female donor with papillary thyroid cancer or a benign thyroid nodule (not recorded which). Some clones in this sample may be carry-over from other donors' samples.

This clone ranks as medium-sized. The chain is built from TRBV6-2 or TRBV6-3 and TRBJ2-7, with TRBD2 matching 12 bases. Germline V gene lookup returns CDR1 MNHEY and CDR2 SVGEGT. Trimming took 0 bases from V and 3 from J; bases not matched to a gene: 0. This CDR3 is built from 15 residues. The CDR3 DNA is TGTGCCAGCAGTTACTCGACTAGCGGGAGCTACGAGCAGTACTTC. It is translated as CASSYSTSGSYEQYF.

This clone has a count of ten or more. This rearrangement joins TRBV30 to TRBJ2-7; D is perhaps TRBD1 or TRBD2 (5 bases each). This CDR3 region has 15 residues. Per the germline V gene, CDR1 is GTSNPN and CDR2 is SVGIG (reference sequence). The ends were cut back, 0 bases at V and 3 bases at J, with 15 bases in the middle. CDR3 in DNA: TGTGCCTGGAGTGTTTCGTCAGGGAGCAACTACGAGCAGTACTTC. Translated: CAWSVSSGSNYEQYF.

Judged by abundance, this clone is medium-sized. V is TRBV30 and J is TRBJ2-1; weak D call: TRBD2 (5 bases). V gave up 5 bases and J gave up 8 bases, with 10 bases separating them. Per germline, CDR1 GTSNPN and CDR2 SVGIG (reference sequence). The CDR3 covers 11 residues. CDR3 bases: TGTGCCTGGGTCACCGGGGATGAGCAGTTCTTC. Amino acids: CAWVTGDEQFF.

This clone is labeled as medium-sized (0.01 to 0.1%). The gene calls are TRBV6-1 and TRBJ1-1; no definite D call. The CDR3 covers 14 residues. V dropped 4 bases and J dropped 5 bases, with 14 bases sitting between them. Per the germline V gene, CDR1 is MNHNS and CDR2 is SASEGT. The CDR3 nucleotides read TGTGCCAGCAGTGTGATAGGGTCGGGGACTGAAGCTTTCTTT. This encodes CASSVIGSGTEAFF.

This clone was seen repeatedly, ten times or more. V gene TRBV14 combines with J gene TRBJ1-2; 7 bases match TRBD1. V shed 3 bases and J 8 bases; nucleotides not matched to a gene: 6. From germline, CDR1 is SGHDN and CDR2 FVKESK. The CDR3 is 13 residues long. CDR3 DNA sequence: TGTGCCAGCAGCCAGGACAGGATTTTGGGCTACACCTTC. Amino acids: CASSQDRILGYTF.

This clone was seen many times. The genes are TRBV6-4 and TRBJ1-2; D remains ambiguous. The CDR3 length is 13 residues. Deletions cut 4 bases from V and 14 bases from J, with 20 bases between. CDR1 MRHNA and CDR2 SNTAGT come from the germline V gene. CDR3 sequence: CASSGSLSGQKTF. The CDR3 DNA sequence: TGTGCCAGCAGTGGCTCTCTCTCAGGCCAGAAGACCTTC.

This clone has a count of ten or more. The rearrangement uses TRBV2 and TRBJ2-5; D uncertain. V lost 0 bases and J 5 bases, leaving 4 bases between the germline ends. The V gene's germline CDR1 is SNHLY and CDR2 FYNNEI. CDR3 length: 12 amino acids. The CDR3 loop reads CASSEAPETQYF. CDR3 nucleotide sequence: TGTGCCAGCAGTGAAGCGCCTGAGACCCAGTACTTC.

There are many counts of this clone. V and J are TRBV19 and TRBJ2-1, with D maybe TRBD1 (6 bases). Trimming cost V 3 bases and J 10 bases, with 16 bases left between them. The CDR3 extends over 14 amino acids. The germline V gene has CDR1 LNHDA and CDR2 SQIVND (reference sequence). CDR3 bases: TGTGCCAGTAGTATTGTGGGGGCCCGCCGGGAGCAGTTCTTC. Its translation is CASSIVGARREQFF.

This clone has ten or more counts. This specimen includes other DNA sequences encoding the same CDR3. This chain connects TRBV6-1 to TRBJ2-1; D uncertain. V was shortened by 5 bases and J by 8 bases, with 19 bases between the two germline ends. The CDR3 is made up of 15 amino acids. CDR1 and CDR2 (germline): MNHNS, SASEGT. CDR3 loop: CASSQTSARGDEQFF. The CDR3 DNA is TGTGCCAGCAGTCAGACCAGCGCCCGAGGCGATGAGCAGTTCTTC.

Details on this clone: At one boundary the junction diverges from the germline segment, which might be a read error. The chain recombines TRBV6-5 with TRBJ1-5; TRBD1 aligns across 7 bases. CDR1 MNHEY and CDR2 SVGAGI come from the germline V gene. The CDR3 has 16 residues. The CDR3 loop is CASSYRTGVRAQHQHF. The CDR3 nucleotides read TGTGCCAGCAGTTACCGAACAGGGGTTCGGGCGCAGCACCAGCATTTT.

The table lists this clone with many counts. This chain links TRBV5-4 with TRBJ1-2, with D tentatively TRBD1 (5 bases). Trimming took off 6 bases at V and 3 bases at J, with 21 bases between the two ends. The CDR3 consists of 16 residues. Germline loops: CDR1 SGHNT, CDR2 YYREEE (reference sequence). CDR3 loop: CASTQPGASTDYGYTF. As DNA, the CDR3 is TGTGCCAGCACCCAACCCGGGGCCTCAACGGACTATGGCTACACCTTC.

This clone was found many times. The CDR3 region is CASSQGRDEAFF. CDR3 sequence (DNA): TGTGCCAGCAGCCAAGGTAGAGATGAAGCTTTCTTT. The chain carries TRBV3-1 and TRBJ1-1; the D is unclear. V shed 1 base and J shed 7 bases, with 7 bases lying between them. Germline loops: CDR1 LGHDT, CDR2 YNNKEL (reference sequence). This CDR3 comprises 12 residues. Combining the CDR3 with reference TRBV3-1 and TRBJ1-1 gives the whole variable domain DTAVSQTPKYLVTQMGNDKSIKCEQNLGHDTMYWYKQDSKKFLKIMFSYNNKELIINETVPNRFSPKSPDKAHLNLHINSLELGDSAVYFCASSQGRDEAFFGQGTRLTVV.

This clone occurred many times. A much more abundant neighbour one base away suggests this may be a read error. Other DNA sequences from this sample encode an identical CDR3 as well. The rearrangement uses TRBV19 and TRBJ2-3, with D possibly matching TRBD2 (6 bases). The CDR3 totals 14 residues. CDR1 and CDR2 (germline): LNHDA, SQIVND (reference sequence). CDR3 sequence: CASSPGLVTDTQYF. The CDR3 nucleotides read TGTGCCAGCTCCCCGGGACTCGTCACAGACACGCAGTATTTT.

This clone was seen ten or more times. Other DNA variants within this sample encode the same CDR3. The J gene is TRBJ2-2, the V gene TRBV11-2; TRBD2 matches 8 bases. V was clipped by 1 base and J by 4 bases; unmatched bases: 8. The CDR3 is 17 residues long. Germline V gives CDR1 SGHAT, CDR2 FQNNGV. The CDR3 DNA is TGTGCCAGCAGCTTAGTGTCGGGAAGCGGGAGCACCGGGGAGCTGTTTTTT. As protein: CASSLVSGSGSTGELFF.

Turning to this clone: A clone one base away is much larger, so this may be a read error. Other nucleotide sequences from this sample produce the same CDR3. V gene TRBV18 combines with J gene TRBJ2-5; D perhaps matches TRBD1 (5 bases). Trimming left V 3 bases short and J 5 bases short, with 10 bases between. This CDR3 is 13 amino acids long. Germline assignment: CDR1 KGHSH and CDR2 LQKENI. CDR3: CASSPRKGETQYF. CDR3 in DNA: TGTGCCAGCTCACCCCGAAAGGGGGAGACCCAGTACTTC.

By sample share, this clone is medium-sized. The chain combines TRBV6-2 or TRBV6-3 with TRBJ2-7; D remains ambiguous. Trimming left V 2 bases short and J 3 bases short, with 8 bases between. This CDR3 is 13 amino acids long. Germline loops: CDR1 MNHEY, CDR2 SVGEGT. This CDR3 reads CASSYKRDYEQYF. Here the CDR3 DNA reads TGTGCCAGCAGTTACAAAAGGGACTACGAGCAGTACTTC.